The 11 T cell receptor beta chains given below trace back to one sample, sequenced in a study of control samples from healthy donors and cancer patients. Repertoires were generated with immunoSEQ multiplex PCR, while TCRdb's copy carries only in-frame clones and drops some. Among some 150,000 clones, over 90% were seen once, and the ten largest hold under 1.2%. The sample comprised blood. These TCRs come from a woman under 40 in good health.

This clone showed up just once. Here the CDR3 reads CASSELPGGGGTDTQYF. The CDR3 nucleotides are TGTGCCAGCAGTGAACTCCCCGGCGGGGGGGGGACAGATACGCAGTATTTT. The chain carries TRBV6-1 and TRBJ2-3, with 9 bases identical to TRBD2. Looked up from germline, CDR1 is MNHNS and CDR2 is SASEGT. This CDR3 has 17 amino acids. With V trimmed by 2 bases and J by 3 bases, 9 bases remained unmatched.

This clone was recorded once. The chain carries TRBV5-1 and TRBJ1-4; 7 bases agree with TRBD1. This CDR3 has 15 residues. Germline V lookup: CDR1 SGHRS, CDR2 YFSETQ. Trimming took 4 bases from V and 7 from J; bases not matched to a gene: 10. The CDR3 region is CASSRGTQGSEKLFF. CDR3 in DNA: TGCGCCAGCAGCCGAGGAACACAGGGGTCTGAAAAACTGTTTTTT.

The rearrangement links TRBV3-1 (or the pseudogene TRBV3-2) to TRBJ1-2, with D uncertain. Germline-derived CDR1 and CDR2 are LGHDT and YNNKEL (reference sequence). This CDR3 has 14 residues. The germline V and J ends were trimmed by 1 base and 0 bases, with 6 bases remaining between them. The CDR3 region has the DNA TGTGCCAGCAGCCAAGCGACAACTAACTATGGCTACACCTTC. This gives the protein CASSQATTNYGYTF.

The chain couples TRBV28 to TRBJ1-2, with no clear D. Looked up from germline, CDR1 is MDHEN and CDR2 is SYDVKM. Trimming removed 3 bases from V and 8 bases from J, with 13 bases in between. The CDR3 contains 13 residues. The chain's CDR3 is CASSFPRVVGYTF. The CDR3 region has the DNA TGTGCCAGCAGTTTCCCGAGGGTGGTCGGCTACACCTTC.

The CDR3 DNA follows: TGTGCCAGCAGCTGGGGGACTAGCGGGACTGGCGAGCAGTACTTC. This codes for CASSWGTSGTGEQYF. The chain couples TRBV7-9 to TRBJ2-7; 13 bases are a match to TRBD2. Trimming at V came to 4 bases and at J to 6 bases, leaving 6 bases not matched to a gene. Germline V gene data show CDR1 as SEHNR and CDR2 as FQNEAQ (reference sequence). The CDR3 covers 15 residues.

In nucleotides, the CDR3 is TGCAGCGTTTCCCGGGGAGAGACCCAGTACTTC. Translation: CSVSRGETQYF. The V call is TRBV29-1, the J call TRBJ2-5, with D possibly being TRBD2 (5 bases). CDR3 size: 11 residues. Per the germline V gene, CDR1 is SQVTM and CDR2 is ANQGSEA. The ends were cut back, 5 bases at V and 4 bases at J, with 8 bases in the middle.

The chain combines TRBV2 with TRBJ2-5; TRBD2 matches at 11 bases. Trimming cost V 7 bases and J 4 bases; bases outside gene matches: 8. Per the germline V gene, CDR1 is SNHLY and CDR2 is FYNNEI. This CDR3 has 15 amino acids. The CDR3 region is CASMMTSGAPETQYF. The CDR3 DNA follows: TGTGCCAGCATGATGACTAGCGGGGCCCCAGAGACCCAGTACTTC.

This chain uses TRBV19 with TRBJ1-5, with unresolved D. Between the trimmed V and J ends, which lost 5 bases and 5 bases, there was a span of 10 bases. The CDR3 is 13 amino acids. Germline loops: CDR1 LNHDA, CDR2 SQIVND (reference sequence). CDR3 in DNA: TGTGCCAGTAGTCCCAGCGGATATCAGCCCCAGCATTTT. Protein sequence: CASSPSGYQPQHF. The full variable domain, rest sourced from reference TRBV19 and TRBJ1-5, is DGGITQSPKYLFRKEGQNVTLSCEQNLNHDAMYWYRQDPGQGLRLIYYSQIVNDFQKGDIAEGYSVSREKKESFPLTVTSAQKNPTAFYLCASSPSGYQPQHFGDGTRLSIL.

This chain links TRBV2 with TRBJ2-1; maybe TRBD2 (6 bases). This CDR3 is built from 13 residues. The V end lost 4 bases, the J end lost 10 bases, and 14 bases lay between the germline ends. Looked up from germline, CDR1 is SNHLY and CDR2 is FYNNEI. The CDR3 DNA follows: TGTGCCAGCAGTGTGGGAGGCCGGGGAGAGCAGTTCTTC. Its protein is CASSVGGRGEQFF.

The CDR3, as DNA: TGTGCCAGCTCACCCGGTTTGCGGACTACCTTTGGGGAGACCCAGTACTTC. Amino acid sequence: CASSPGLRTTFGETQYF. The J gene is TRBJ2-5, the V gene TRBV18; perhaps TRBD2 as D (6 bases). Per the germline V gene, CDR1 is KGHSH and CDR2 is LQKENI. The V and J ends lost 3 bases and 5 bases respectively, with 22 bases between them. This CDR3 region has 17 residues.

Turning to this clone: This CDR3 is also generated by other DNA sequences in the sample. V gene TRBV21-1 combines with J gene TRBJ1-4. TRBV21-1 is termed a pseudogene. This CDR3 contains 14 residues. DNA of the CDR3: TGCGCCAGCAGCTCTCGACCGGGGAATGAAAAACTGTTTTTT. This sequence encodes CASSSRPGNEKLFF.